The next 2 T cell receptor beta chains were all read from a single sample in a study of shared clonotypes between healthy human individuals. Libraries were prepared by immunoSEQ multiplex PCR; TCRdb keeps only in-frame clonotypes and omits some of them. Found here are around 2.5 million clones, approximately 94% of them singletons; the top ten hold approximately 0.37%. Sample: naive CD4+ T cells from PBMCs. Subset reported: CD45RA+ positively selected. The source is a man between 18 and 35 years old in good health. Some clones in this sample may be carry-over from other donors' samples.

This clone was counted a few times. The chain combines TRBV5-6 with TRBJ1-1, with D unclear. The CDR3 is 14 amino acids. The V end lost 2 bases, the J end lost 1 base, and 9 bases lay between the germline ends. CDR1 and CDR2 from the germline V gene are SGHDT and YYEEEE. In nucleotides, the CDR3 is TGTGCCAGCAGCTTTCGACATGCGAACACTGAAGCTTTCTTT. Encoded protein: CASSFRHANTEAFF.

The chain carries TRBV18 and TRBJ1-5; D may be TRBD1 (5 bases). Per the germline V gene, CDR1 is KGHSH and CDR2 is LQKENI. The CDR3 consists of 14 residues. The V end lost 3 bases, the J end lost 5 bases, and 11 bases lay between the germline ends. CDR3 loop: CASSPWDGDQPQHF. Written as DNA, the CDR3 is TGTGCCAGCTCACCCTGGGACGGGGATCAGCCCCAGCATTTT. Filled out from reference TRBV18 and TRBJ1-5, the complete variable domain reads NAGVMQNPRHLVRRRGQEARLRCSPMKGHSHVYWYRQLPEEGLKFMVYLQKENIIDESGMPKERFSAEFPKEGPSILRIQQVVRGDSAAYFCASSPWDGDQPQHFGDGTRLSIL.